These 20 T cell receptor beta chains came from one sample sequenced in a study of blood T cell repertoires in COVID-19. Sequencing was performed with immunoSEQ multiplex PCR; in TCRdb, only in-frame clones are kept and a portion is missing. The profile covers roughly 40,000 clones, with 85% to 90% appearing a single time and under 9.5% taken by the ten largest. Source material: peripheral blood. The receptors were gathered from a man younger than 40 with active or convalescent COVID-19.

The rearrangement links TRBV20-1 to TRBJ2-3, with D uncertain. V lost 6 bases, J lost 6 bases, and 10 bases lay in between. This CDR3 is 11 amino acids long. Germline V gives CDR1 DFQATT, CDR2 SNEGSKA (reference sequence). Written as DNA, the CDR3 is TGCAGTGCCCGGTTTGTGGATACGCAGTATTTT. As protein: CSARFVDTQYF.

For the CDR3, the DNA is TGTGCCAGCAGCTTGCCTACAGCTAACTATGGCTACACCTTC. Amino acids: CASSLPTANYGYTF. The chain carries TRBV5-8 and TRBJ1-2; D unclear. V lost 1 base, J lost 0 bases, and 7 bases lay in between. CDR3 length: 14 amino acids. Germline CDR1 reads SGHTS; CDR2 reads YDEGEE.

This chain joins TRBV24-1 and TRBJ2-6; the match to TRBD1 covers 8 bases. After removal of 2 bases from V and 1 base from J, the junction contained 9 bases not matched to a gene. This CDR3 region has 19 residues. CDR1 and CDR2 (germline): KGHDR, SFDVKD. CDR3 sequence (DNA): TGTGCCACCAGTGATTCCACAGGGGGACCCCTTTCTGGGGCCAACGTCCTGACTTTC. It specifies CATSDSTGGPLSGANVLTF.

The gene calls are TRBV5-6 and TRBJ1-1, with 9 bases that match TRBD1. This CDR3 comprises 14 residues. Germline-derived CDR1 and CDR2 are SGHDT and YYEEEE. The J segment lost 3 bases and the V segment lost 5 bases, leaving 5 bases of the junction unmatched. DNA for the CDR3: TGTGCCAGCAGTTACAGGGGGCTGGACACTGAAGCTTTCTTT. It translates to CASSYRGLDTEAFF.

This chain links TRBV2 with TRBJ2-5, with 11 bases matching TRBD1. Per the germline V gene, CDR1 is SNHLY and CDR2 is FYNNEI. Losses at the gene ends were 6 bases for V and 4 bases for J; bases not matched to a gene: 4. The CDR3 is made up of 14 amino acids. CDR3 residues: CASRDRGLRETQYF. CDR3 bases: TGTGCCAGCAGGGACAGGGGGCTCAGAGAGACCCAGTACTTC.

This clone was picked up a small number of times. V usage is TRBV7-6 and J usage is TRBJ2-7, with D perhaps TRBD2 (5 bases). CDR1 is SGHVS, CDR2 FNYEAQ, per germline. This CDR3 spans 13 amino acids. V dropped 4 bases and J dropped 0 bases, with 7 bases sitting between them. DNA of the CDR3: TGTGCCAGCAGCTCCGGGAACTCCTACGAGCAGTACTTC. Translation gives CASSSGNSYEQYF.

This chain joins TRBV24-1 and TRBJ2-5; no definite D call. Germline-derived CDR1 and CDR2 are KGHDR and SFDVKD. This CDR3 is 15 amino acids long. V lost 1 base, J lost 3 bases, and 11 bases lay in between. CDR3 amino acids: CATSDFKSSKETQYF. CDR3 DNA: TGTGCCACCAGTGATTTCAAGTCTTCTAAAGAGACCCAGTACTTC.

This chain links TRBV19 with TRBJ2-5, with D tentatively TRBD1 (6 bases). The CDR3 runs to 14 residues. Trimming removed 5 bases from V and 4 bases from J, with 14 bases in between. CDR1 is LNHDA, CDR2 SQIVND, per germline (reference sequence). The CDR3 here is CASSYQGRRETQYF. The CDR3 nucleotides are TGTGCCAGTAGTTACCAGGGGCGCAGAGAGACCCAGTACTTC. The full variable domain, its missing parts supplied by reference TRBV19 and TRBJ2-5, is DGGITQSPKYLFRKEGQNVTLSCEQNLNHDAMYWYRQDPGQGLRLIYYSQIVNDFQKGDIAEGYSVSREKKESFPLTVTSAQKNPTAFYLCASSYQGRRETQYFGPGTRLLVL.

The chain couples TRBV20-1 to TRBJ2-2, with D possibly being TRBD1 (5 bases). The CDR3 length is 15 residues. Germline V gene lookup returns CDR1 DFQATT and CDR2 SNEGSKA (reference sequence). Trimming shortened V by 3 bases and J by 1 base, and 12 bases separated the two germline ends. Here the CDR3 reads CSASLSRVNTGELFF. DNA of the CDR3: TGCAGTGCTAGTCTCTCCAGGGTGAACACCGGGGAGCTGTTTTTT.

V usage is TRBV29-1 and J usage is TRBJ1-2; TRBD1 might be the D (5 bases). Germline V gene lookup returns CDR1 SQVTM and CDR2 ANQGSEA. Trimming stripped 1 base from V and 7 bases from J, with 10 bases between. This CDR3 comprises 12 residues. The CDR3 coding sequence is TGCAGCGTTGAAGGGCAGGGCAGTGGCTACACCTTC. Residues: CSVEGQGSGYTF.

This clone was counted a single time. This sequence joins TRBV7-9 and TRBJ2-1; D not certain. This CDR3 spans 14 amino acids. CDR1 is SEHNR, CDR2 FQNEAQ, per germline (reference sequence). V shed 4 bases and J shed 12 bases, with 19 bases lying between them. DNA of the CDR3: TGTGCCAGCAGCTCCCGGGTTGAGGAATCGGTGCAGTTCTTC. Translating gives CASSSRVEESVQFF.

There are a few counts of this clone. The chain is built from TRBV7-8 and TRBJ1-2; 9 bases fit TRBD1. J was trimmed by 4 bases and V by 5 bases; bases with no gene match: 5. The CDR3 totals 14 residues. Looked up from germline, CDR1 is SGHVS and CDR2 is FQNEAQ. In nucleotides, the CDR3 is TGTGCCAGCAGCGCTGGGACAGGGACCTATGGCTACACCTTC. It specifies CASSAGTGTYGYTF.

This clone appeared once. The rearrangement links TRBV5-4 to TRBJ2-5, with D possibly being TRBD2 (6 bases). The V and J ends lost 3 bases and 4 bases respectively, with 25 bases between them. Germline V gives CDR1 SGHNT, CDR2 YYREEE (reference sequence). This CDR3 is 18 amino acids long. CDR3 bases: TGTGCCAGCAGCTCTTTTTTGGGTGAGGGACGGGGAGGAGAGACCCAGTACTTC. This encodes CASSSFLGEGRGGETQYF.

The table lists this clone with a few counts. The chain links TRBV25-1 to TRBJ2-1; 8 bases match TRBD1. V dropped 4 bases and J dropped 3; count of bases not matched to a gene: 8. The germline V gene has CDR1 MGHDK and CDR2 SYGVNS. This CDR3 contains 16 residues. Here the CDR3 DNA reads TGTGCCAGCAGTGCCTTTCAGGGGGCGAACTACAATGAGCAGTTCTTC. It yields the protein CASSAFQGANYNEQFF.

CDR3 protein: CATSPGLAGLRYNEQFF. The CDR3 nucleotides are TGTGCCACCAGCCCGGGACTAGCGGGCCTCCGCTACAATGAGCAGTTCTTC. This chain links TRBV24-1 with TRBJ2-1; 12 nucleotides line up with TRBD2. V dropped 7 bases and J dropped 3; count of bases not matched to a gene: 9. CDR1 is KGHDR and CDR2 is SFDVKD in the germline V gene. The CDR3 totals 17 residues.

The V call is TRBV27, the J call TRBJ2-1, with 11 bases fitting TRBD2. The trim removed 6 bases at V and 4 bases at J, leaving 11 bases unmatched. In germline, CDR1 is MNHEY, CDR2 SMNVEV (reference sequence). CDR3 length: 17 amino acids. CDR3 loop: CASSRLPGLAEYNEQFF. The DNA of the CDR3 is TGTGCCAGCAGCCGCCTCCCGGGACTAGCGGAGTACAATGAGCAGTTCTTC.

The rearrangement uses TRBV6-2 or TRBV6-3 and TRBJ2-1; TRBD2 aligns across 7 bases. This CDR3 is built from 13 residues. Germline assignment: CDR1 MNHEY and CDR2 SVGEGT. V was pared by 5 bases and J by 6 bases, with 4 bases of the junction left unmatched. DNA for the CDR3: TGTGCCAGCAGTCAGACTAGCCGCAATGAGCAGTTCTTC. It yields the protein CASSQTSRNEQFF.

The chain employs TRBV14 and TRBJ2-1; 7 nucleotides agree with TRBD1. V was pared by 2 bases and J by 13 bases, with 8 bases of the junction left unmatched. Germline V gene lookup returns CDR1 SGHDN and CDR2 FVKESK. CDR3 length: 13 residues. CDR3 nucleotides: TGTGCCAGCAGCCAATATGCAGGGGGTACTCAGTTCTTC. Protein sequence: CASSQYAGGTQFF.

The rearrangement uses TRBV5-1 and TRBJ2-7; 9 bases line up with TRBD2. In germline, CDR1 is SGHRS, CDR2 YFSETQ. This CDR3 has 15 amino acids. With V trimmed by 0 bases and J by 1 base, 2 bases remained unmatched. CDR3 sequence (DNA): TGCGCCAGCAGCTTGGGTAGCGGGGGATCCTACGAGCAGTACTTC. It codes for CASSLGSGGSYEQYF. Together with reference TRBV5-1 and TRBJ2-7, the CDR3 gives the full variable domain: KAGVTQTPRYLIKTRGQQVTLSCSPISGHRSVSWYQQTPGQGLQFLFEYFSETQRNKGNFPGRFSGRQFSNSRSEMNVSTLELGDSALYLCASSLGSGGSYEQYFGPGTRLTVT.

V gene TRBV5-1 combines with J gene TRBJ2-5; 12 positions agree with TRBD2. The CDR3 is made up of 16 amino acids. Germline CDR1 and CDR2: SGHRS and YFSETQ. Trimming took 4 bases from V and 1 from J; bases not matched to a gene: 5. The CDR3 DNA is TGCGCCAGCAGCAGAACGGGACTAGCGGGCCAAGAGACCCAGTACTTC. Its protein is CASSRTGLAGQETQYF.